The rows below give T cell receptor beta chains drawn from one sample of a study of blood T cell repertoires in COVID-19. Produced via immunoSEQ multiplex PCR; TCRdb's table is partial and in-frame only. The top ten hold roughly a third of the sample, which has tens of thousands of clones, approximately 79% seen once. The sequenced sample consisted of peripheral blood. All receptors come from a woman of 80 years or more with acute or convalescent COVID-19. Each CDR3 is given with its conserved first and last residue. The D gene is left open where the match is weak. Only part of the rows carry a size: once, few, many, or a class if the clone is expanded.

NA,NA,TRBJ1-5,TRBV5-1,CASSLGPEGNQPQHF,TGCGCCAGCAGCTTGGGGCCAGAGGGCAATCAGCCCCAGCATTTT
NA,NA,TRBJ2-7,TRBV5-1,CASSLDGAYEQYF,TGCGCCAGCAGCTTAGACGGAGCCTACGAGCAGTACTTC
NA,NA,TRBJ2-7,TRBV4-3,CASSHKSGQGNEQYF,TGCGCCAGCAGCCATAAGTCTGGCCAGGGGAACGAGCAGTACTTC
NA,TRBD1,TRBJ1-2,TRBV18,CASSPQGTGPGYTF,TGTGCCAGCTCACCACAGGGGACAGGGCCTGGCTACACCTTC
NA,NA,TRBJ1-5,TRBV6-2/TRBV6-3,CASSYVLYSNQPQHF,TGTGCCAGCAGTTACGTCCTATATAGCAATCAGCCCCAGCATTTT
NA,TRBD1,TRBJ2-5,TRBV5-1,CASSLEGASQETQYF,TGCGCCAGCAGCTTGGAGGGGGCTAGCCAAGAGACCCAGTACTTC
NA,NA,TRBJ1-1,TRBV6-5,CASSYSISGQGGEAFF,TGTGCCAGCAGTTACTCGATATCTGGGCAAGGGGGAGAAGCTTTCTTT
NA,TRBD2,TRBJ2-5,TRBV27,CASIGGAQETQYF,TGTGCCAGCATCGGGGGGGCCCAAGAGACCCAGTACTTC
NA,TRBD2,TRBJ2-1,TRBV27,CASSTSGSRFGEQFF,TGTGCCAGCAGTACTAGCGGGAGCCGCTTTGGTGAGCAGTTCTTC
NA,NA,TRBJ2-1,TRBV5-1,CASSPVRRNYNEQFF,TGCGCCAGCAGCCCTGTGCGGAGAAACTACAATGAGCAGTTCTTC
few,NA,TRBJ1-2,TRBV7-8,CASSYTGTADYGYTF,TGTGCCAGCAGCTATACAGGGACGGCGGACTATGGCTACACCTTC
NA,NA,TRBJ2-7,TRBV20-1,CSASGVAVYEQYF,TGCAGTGCTAGTGGCGTCGCTGTCTACGAGCAGTACTTC
few,TRBD2,TRBJ2-1,TRBV7-6,CASSHSWGLPSGGEQFF,TGTGCCAGCAGCCATAGTTGGGGTCTGCCCTCGGGAGGTGAGCAGTTCTTC
NA,NA,TRBJ1-2,TRBV5-6,CASSLPANYGYTF,TGTGCCAGCAGCTTGCCAGCTAACTATGGCTACACCTTC
NA,NA,TRBJ2-5,TRBV6-6,CASSDLAGETQYF,TGTGCCAGCAGTGATCTAGCCGGGGAGACCCAGTACTTC
NA,NA,TRBJ1-1,TRBV9,CASSAGMRTEAFF,TGTGCCAGCAGCGCGGGGATGCGGACTGAAGCTTTCTTT
NA,TRBD2,TRBJ2-1,TRBV6-5,CATSGLAGSPEQFF,TGTGCCACTTCCGGGCTAGCGGGATCCCCCGAGCAGTTCTTC
NA,TRBD1,TRBJ1-2,TRBV6-5,CASARTGTALYGYTF,TGTGCCAGCGCTCGAACCGGGACAGCCCTCTATGGCTACACCTTC
NA,TRBD2,TRBJ2-3,TRBV10-3,CAISAIAGEPYTQYF,TGTGCCATCAGTGCTATAGCGGGAGAACCATATACGCAGTATTTT
NA,NA,TRBJ2-3,TRBV5-1,CASSLAVQGHLTDTQYF,TGCGCCAGCAGCTTGGCCGTACAGGGACATCTCACAGATACGCAGTATTTT
NA,TRBD2,TRBJ2-1,TRBV28,CASSLGRASGRSKQFF,TGTGCCAGCAGTTTAGGCCGGGCTAGCGGGAGGAGTAAGCAGTTCTTC
NA,TRBD2,TRBJ2-2,TRBV7-3,CASSSGTSLTGELFF,TGTGCCAGCAGCTCCGGGACTAGCCTAACCGGGGAGCTGTTTTTT
NA,TRBD1,TRBJ2-7,TRBV5-4,CASSLQGAYEQYF,TGTGCCAGCAGCTTACAGGGGGCTTACGAGCAGTACTTC
NA,NA,TRBJ1-2,TRBV27,CASSSRQNGYGYTF,TGTGCCAGCAGTTCTAGGCAGAACGGCTATGGCTACACCTTC
NA,NA,TRBJ1-6,TRBV28,CASLQGTLNSPLHF,TGTGCCAGCTTACAAGGGACTCTTAATTCACCCCTCCACTTT
NA,TRBD2,TRBJ2-6,TRBV6-2/TRBV6-3,CASSQGLAGGFAGANVLTF,TGTGCCAGCAGCCAAGGACTAGCGGGAGGGTTTGCTGGGGCCAACGTCCTGACTTTC
NA,TRBD2,TRBJ2-5,TRBV10-2,CASTDSGMKKETQYF,TGCGCCAGCACGGATAGCGGGATGAAGAAAGAGACCCAGTACTTC
NA,NA,TRBJ1-3,TRBV30,CAWSRTAGLSGNTIYF,TGTGCCTGGAGCCGGACAGCTGGCCTCTCTGGAAACACCATATATTTT